The 3 T cell receptor beta chains listed next were all sequenced from one sample in a study of blood T cell repertoires in COVID-19. Measured with immunoSEQ multiplex PCR; TCRdb has only the in-frame clones, and not every one. The sample yields 98,000 or so clones, roughly nine tenths seen once. Sequenced: peripheral blood. The origin of the receptors is a human donor in a cohort sampled during active COVID-19.

The rearrangement links TRBV5-1 to TRBJ2-7; 8 positions agree with TRBD1. CDR1 SGHRS and CDR2 YFSETQ come from the germline V gene. There are 14 residues in the CDR3. J lost 5 bases, V lost 3 bases, and 7 bases had no gene match. The CDR3 region is CASSWDRSMDEQYF. CDR3 DNA: TGCGCCAGCAGCTGGGACAGGTCCATGGACGAGCAGTACTTC.

CDR3 nucleotides: TGTGCTAGTGGTTTGTCCCAATTGGGCTACACCTTC. Protein: CASGLSQLGYTF. The rearrangement joins TRBV12-5 to TRBJ1-2, with D hard to call. The germline V gene encodes CDR1 LGHNT and CDR2 FRNRAP. CDR3 length: 12 residues. The V and J ends lost 2 bases and 8 bases respectively, with 9 bases between them.

For this clone: The sample carries other DNA sequences with the same CDR3. The rearrangement uses TRBV5-1 and TRBJ1-5, with D maybe TRBD1 (5 bases). Germline lookup yields CDR1 SGHRS and CDR2 YFSETQ. CDR3 length: 14 amino acids. V was cut by 0 bases and J by 2 bases, with 6 bases left in between. The CDR3 DNA is TGCGCCAGCAGCTTGGAAGGGGGCAATCAGCCCCAGCATTTT. It codes for CASSLEGGNQPQHF.